The TCR beta chain under discussion was sequenced for a study of T cells in localized non-small cell lung cancer. The assay was immunoSEQ multiplex PCR, and TCRdb's table has in-frame clones only and misses some. Among under 2,000 clones listed, under 25% were seen once. Germline V lookup: CDR1 SGHNT, CDR2 YENEEA. Trimming cost V 3 bases and J 6 bases, with 12 bases left between them. This CDR3 is 14 amino acids long. By its share, this clone is large. The TCR was taken from a female donor of 60 years or more with stage I squamous cell lung carcinoma. Sequenced material: normal lung tissue next to the tumor, taken before any cancer treatment. This chain connects TRBV11-3 to TRBJ2-1; perhaps TRBD2 as D (6 bases). CDR3 in amino acids: CASSLEGLSNEQFF. CDR3 sequence (DNA): TGTGCCAGCAGCTTGGAGGGACTTTCCAATGAGCAGTTCTTC.